Shown below are 10 T cell receptor beta chains from a single sample sequenced in a study of cytomegalovirus exposure and HLA in healthy donors. PCR amplification relied on 60 Vbeta primers (plus 13 Jbeta primers). Here immunoSEQ multiplex PCR was the method, and the copy in TCRdb shows in-frame clones only, minus some. The profile shows approximately 38,000 clones, approximately 80% of them singletons. What was sequenced was PBMCs. All receptors come from a woman between 18 and 30 years old in good health and CMV-seropositive.

The chain employs TRBV30 and TRBJ2-7; D is undetermined. Germline V CDR1 and CDR2: GTSNPN, SVGIG (reference sequence). This CDR3 comprises 12 residues. The V end was cut by 2 bases, the J end by 3 bases, with 8 bases between. This CDR3 reads CAWSYSIYEQYF. In DNA, the CDR3 is TGTGCCTGGAGTTACAGTATCTACGAGCAGTACTTC.

This clone appeared a few times. The chain is built from TRBV5-6 and TRBJ2-1, with a possible D match to TRBD2 (5 bases). CDR1 and CDR2 from the germline V gene are SGHDT and YYEEEE. The CDR3 sequence is 15 residues long. Trimming pared 4 bases from V and 5 bases from J, leaving 16 bases between. Here the CDR3 reads CASSRPGGPDNEQFF. In DNA form, the CDR3 reads TGTGCCAGCAGCCGCCCGGGCGGGCCGGACAATGAGCAGTTCTTC.

The V gene is TRBV2, the J gene TRBJ1-6; 7 nucleotides agree with TRBD1. The V gene end was trimmed by 2 bases and the J gene end by 7 bases; junction bases not matched to a gene: 14. Germline assignment: CDR1 SNHLY and CDR2 FYNNEI. The CDR3 contains 18 residues. The CDR3: CASSESATAGTVNSPLHF. CDR3 DNA: TGTGCCAGCAGTGAAAGCGCCACGGCCGGGACAGTCAATTCACCCCTCCACTTT. Combining the CDR3 with reference TRBV2 and TRBJ1-6 gives the whole variable domain EPEVTQTPSHQVTQMGQEVILRCVPISNHLYFYWYRQILGQKVEFLVSFYNNEISEKSEIFDDQFSVERPDGSNFTLKIRSTKLEDSAMYFCASSESATAGTVNSPLHFGNGTRLTVT.

This chain uses TRBV27 with TRBJ1-2, with D perhaps TRBD1 (6 bases). Between the trimmed V and J ends, which lost 6 bases and 2 bases, there was a span of 16 bases. The CDR3 totals 15 residues. Looked up from germline, CDR1 is MNHEY and CDR2 is SMNVEV (reference sequence). The CDR3 DNA reads TGTGCCAGCAGCCTCTCAGGGGTGGGAAACTATGGCTACACCTTC. It specifies CASSLSGVGNYGYTF.

This rearrangement joins TRBV6-4 to TRBJ2-2, with 8 nucleotides matching TRBD2. J was trimmed by 5 bases and V by 5 bases; bases with no gene match: 10. This CDR3 region has 16 residues. Germline CDR1 MRHNA, CDR2 SNTAGT. CDR3 sequence (DNA): TGTGCCAGCAGTCCTCACGGGACTAGGGAAACCGGGGAGCTGTTTTTT. Translated: CASSPHGTRETGELFF.

V gene TRBV5-4 combines with J gene TRBJ2-3; TRBD2 matches at 7 bases. Per germline, CDR1 SGHNT and CDR2 YYREEE (reference sequence). The V gene end was trimmed by 4 bases and the J gene end by 4 bases; junction bases not matched to a gene: 6. This CDR3 region has 14 residues. The CDR3 coding sequence is TGTGCCAGCAGCGAGACTAGCTCGGCAGATACGCAGTATTTT. Translated: CASSETSSADTQYF.

This clone came up many times. The CDR3 loop reads CASSYPDTQYF. The CDR3 coding sequence is TGTGCCAGCAGTTACCCGGATACGCAGTATTTT. The chain uses TRBV6-6 and TRBJ2-3; D unclear. Germline CDR1 reads MNHNY; CDR2 reads SVGAGI (reference sequence). V lost 2 bases to trimming and J lost 6 bases, with 3 bases between them. The CDR3 contains 11 residues.

The chain combines TRBV7-9 with TRBJ1-2; D call uncertain. The germline V and J ends were trimmed by 3 bases and 2 bases, with 10 bases remaining between them. This CDR3 is built from 14 residues. CDR1 SEHNR and CDR2 FQNEAQ come from the germline V gene (reference sequence). Here the CDR3 reads CASSLVAGNYGYTF. The CDR3 DNA sequence: TGTGCCAGCAGCTTGGTGGCGGGGAACTATGGCTACACCTTC. Supplemented by reference TRBV7-9 and TRBJ1-2, the full variable domain reads DTGVSQNPRHKITKRGQNVTFRCDPISEHNRLYWYRQTLGQGPEFLTYFQNEAQLEKSRLLSDRFSAERPKGSFSTLEIQRTEQGDSAMYLCASSLVAGNYGYTFGSGTRLTVV.

The chain carries TRBV4-3 and TRBJ1-1; D not certain. This CDR3 is built from 17 residues. V lost 0 bases, J lost 5 bases, and 19 bases lay in between. Germline lookup yields CDR1 LGHNA and CDR2 YSLEER. The CDR3 sequence: CASSQDLRAALVTEAFF. The CDR3 bases are TGCGCCAGCAGCCAAGATTTGAGGGCGGCCCTCGTAACTGAAGCTTTCTTT.

The chain combines TRBV7-9 with TRBJ2-3; D not resolved. The germline V gene encodes CDR1 SEHNR and CDR2 FQNEAQ (reference sequence). V was clipped by 1 base and J by 10 bases, with 12 bases between them. The CDR3 contains 13 residues. CDR3: CASSLGDVTAQYF. The CDR3 DNA is TGTGCCAGCAGCTTAGGAGACGTTACAGCGCAGTATTTT.